These T cell receptor beta chains were read from a single sample in a study of blood T cell repertoires in COVID-19. The repertoire was sequenced with immunoSEQ multiplex PCR; TCRdb's copy has only in-frame clones and lacks some. The profile shows about 300,000 clones, 65% to 90% of them singletons. Sequencing was performed on PBMCs or T cells enriched from blood (not recorded which). The source of these receptors is a woman between 18 and 29 years old who had recovered from COVID-19. The CDR3 runs from the conserved cysteine through the conserved F or W. D genes are given only for firm matches. The size entry is marked missing in some rows and otherwise reads once, few, many or a size class.

13 . TRBJ2-7 TRBD1 TRBV29-1 CSVATGQGFEQYF TGCAGCGTAGCCACGGGACAGGGCTTCGAGCAGTACTTC
15 . TRBJ2-5 TRBD1 TRBV5-1 CASSFTGTDQETQYF TGCGCCAGCAGCTTTACTGGGACAGACCAAGAGACCCAGTACTTC
13 . TRBJ1-2 . TRBV25-1 CASSDRGRYGYTF TGTGCCAGCAGTGATAGGGGCCGCTATGGCTACACCTTC
14 . TRBJ1-1 . TRBV20-1 CSASRGSMNTEAFF TGCAGTGCTAGTAGGGGCAGCATGAACACTGAAGCTTTCTTT
15 . TRBJ2-5 TRBD2 TRBV7-6 CASTRSSGAEETQYF TGTGCCAGCACCCGTTCTAGCGGGGCCGAGGAGACCCAGTACTTC
17 . TRBJ1-1 TRBD1 TRBV5-1 CASSFGTGVRENTEAFF TGCGCCAGCAGCTTCGGGACAGGGGTTCGCGAGAACACTGAAGCTTTCTTT
17 . TRBJ2-7 . TRBV27 CASRTLTGNVASYEQYF TGTGCCAGCAGAACTCTTACAGGAAACGTCGCGTCCTACGAGCAGTACTTC
15 . TRBJ2-7 TRBD1 TRBV18 CASSPPGQGSYEQYF TGTGCCAGCTCACCCCCGGGACAGGGCTCCTACGAGCAGTACTTC
14 . TRBJ1-1 . TRBV19 CASSPRQGSTEAFF TGTGCCAGTAGTCCGCGACAAGGGAGCACTGAAGCTTTCTTT
17 . TRBJ2-1 TRBD2 TRBV29-1 CSVDDSGTSGSRNEQFF TGCAGCGTTGACGACTCCGGGACTAGCGGGAGTAGGAATGAGCAGTTCTTC
15 . TRBJ1-1 TRBD1 TRBV30 CAWRARTTGVTEAFF TGTGCCTGGAGGGCCCGAACGACAGGGGTGACTGAAGCTTTCTTT
16 . TRBJ2-1 TRBD1 TRBV24-1 CATSELPRGPANEQFF TGTGCCACCAGTGAGCTGCCTAGGGGGCCGGCCAATGAGCAGTTCTTC
15 . TRBJ2-5 . TRBV3-1/TRBV3-2 CASSQIMGRGETQYF TGTGCCAGCAGCCAGATAATGGGGAGAGGAGAGACCCAGTACTTC
16 . TRBJ2-2 TRBD1 TRBV6-5 CASSSGAGQGSGELFF TGTGCCAGCAGTTCTGGGGCTGGACAGGGTTCCGGGGAGCTGTTTTTT
15 . TRBJ2-1 . TRBV4-1 CASSQGLTAYNEQFF TGCGCCAGCAGCCAGGGACTTACAGCCTACAATGAGCAGTTCTTC
14 few TRBJ1-6 TRBD1 TRBV30 CAWSVQGPYSPLHF TGTGCCTGGAGTGTACAGGGGCCCTATTCACCCCTCCACTTT
14 . TRBJ1-5 TRBD1 TRBV20-1 CSASNPQGDQPQHF TGCAGTGCTAGTAATCCGCAGGGGGATCAGCCCCAGCATTTT
15 once TRBJ1-1 . TRBV6-5 CASSSVQGDITEAFF TGTGCCAGCAGTTCCGTACAGGGTGATATCACTGAAGCTTTCTTT
12 . TRBJ2-3 . TRBV7-9 CASSWETDTQYF TGTGCCAGCAGCTGGGAGACAGATACGCAGTATTTT
17 . TRBJ2-1 . TRBV4-1 CASSQEGLGSRTNEQFF TGCGCCAGCAGCCAAGAGGGTTTGGGCTCGCGGACAAATGAGCAGTTCTTC
11 once TRBJ2-7 TRBD1 TRBV7-9 CASSHGTDKYF TGTGCCAGCAGCCACGGGACAGATAAGTACTTC
17 . TRBJ2-7 . TRBV6-6 CASSRKTGGTLPYEQYF TGTGCCAGCAGTCGCAAGACCGGAGGGACTCTACCCTACGAGCAGTACTTC
13 . TRBJ2-5 . TRBV6-1 CASLSGGQETQYF TGTGCCAGCCTTAGCGGCGGACAAGAGACCCAGTACTTC
20 . TRBJ1-5 TRBD1 TRBV5-4 CASSLGGGTGGRPAHQPQHF TGTGCCAGCAGCTTGGGGGGCGGGACAGGGGGACGCCCGGCCCATCAGCCCCAGCATTTT
11 . TRBJ2-7 . TRBV7-9 CASSQRGEQYF TGTGCCAGCAGCCAGCGAGGGGAGCAGTACTTC
14 . TRBJ2-7 . TRBV7-2 CASSLRQGFYEQYF TGTGCCAGCAGCTTACGCCAGGGCTTCTACGAGCAGTACTTC
14 . TRBJ1-6 TRBD1 TRBV25-1 CASRPGTVNSPLHF TGTGCCAGCAGGCCCGGGACAGTGAATTCACCCCTCCACTTT
16 . TRBJ2-3 TRBD2 TRBV5-1 CASSLGVGGDPDTQYF TGCGCCAGCAGCCTGGGCGTTGGGGGGGACCCAGATACGCAGTATTTT
13 . TRBJ1-1 . TRBV12-3/TRBV12-4 CASSLREYTEAFF TGTGCCAGCAGCCTCAGGGAATACACTGAAGCTTTCTTT
15 . TRBJ1-2 TRBD1 TRBV6-5 CASRDHRGAGYGYTF TGTGCCAGCAGAGACCACAGGGGGGCCGGCTATGGCTACACCTTC
17 . TRBJ1-5 TRBD1 TRBV7-9 CASSLAGQGYSNQPQHF TGTGCCAGCAGCTTAGCCGGACAGGGTTACAGCAATCAGCCCCAGCATTTT
16 . TRBJ2-1 . TRBV9 CASSASTAGPYNEQFF TGTGCCAGCAGCGCCAGTACGGCGGGGCCCTACAATGAGCAGTTCTTC
13 few TRBJ2-7 . TRBV2 CASSDQATYEQYF TGTGCCAGCAGTGACCAAGCTACCTACGAGCAGTACTTC
14 . TRBJ1-1 . TRBV5-1 CASSLGGVNTEAFF TGCGCCAGCAGCTTAGGGGGTGTGAACACTGAAGCTTTCTTT
13 few TRBJ1-2 . TRBV24-1 CATSPGQYYGYTF TGTGCCACCAGCCCCGGACAGTACTATGGCTACACCTTC
15 . TRBJ2-5 TRBD2 TRBV6-5 CASRVLAGGGETQYF TGTGCCAGCAGGGTACTAGCGGGGGGCGGGGAGACCCAGTACTTC
14 . TRBJ2-7 TRBD1 TRBV19 CASSLGQVQHEQYF TGTGCCAGTAGTCTGGGACAGGTACAGCACGAGCAGTACTTC
13 medium-sized TRBJ1-2 TRBD1 TRBV4-1 CASSPRDRGRYTF TGCGCCAGCAGCCCCCGGGACAGGGGGAGGTACACCTTC
13 few TRBJ1-1 TRBD1 TRBV7-3 CASSFTGDTEAFF TGTGCCAGCAGCTTTACAGGGGACACTGAAGCTTTCTTT
14 . TRBJ2-1 . TRBV19 CASSAASRGNEQFF TGTGCCAGTAGTGCAGCCTCACGGGGCAATGAGCAGTTCTTC
23 once TRBJ1-5 TRBD1 TRBV24-1 CATSDLDSFVGTGIIMGNQPQHF TGTGCCACCAGTGATTTAGATTCCTTCGTGGGGACAGGGATAATTATGGGCAATCAGCCCCAGCATTTT
17 once TRBJ2-7 TRBD2 TRBV6-1 CASSEALRAGGSYEQYF TGTGCCAGCAGTGAAGCGCTGAGAGCGGGAGGGTCCTACGAGCAGTACTTC
13 . TRBJ1-2 . TRBV29-1 CSVAGGEEDGYTF TGCAGCGTTGCCGGGGGAGAGGAGGATGGCTACACCTTC